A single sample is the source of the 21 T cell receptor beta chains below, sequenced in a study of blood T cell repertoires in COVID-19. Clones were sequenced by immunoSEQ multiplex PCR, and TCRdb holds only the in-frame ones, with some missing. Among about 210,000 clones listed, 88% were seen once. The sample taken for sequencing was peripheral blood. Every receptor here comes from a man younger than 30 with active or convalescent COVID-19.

In nucleotides, the CDR3 is TGTGCCAGCAGCTCCCGGGACATACCCACTGAAGCTTTCTTT. It specifies CASSSRDIPTEAFF. The V and J genes are TRBV5-4 and TRBJ1-1, with D possibly matching TRBD1 (6 bases). The CDR3 totals 14 residues. Trimming pared 3 bases from V and 4 bases from J, leaving 13 bases between. Germline V gene lookup returns CDR1 SGHNT and CDR2 YYREEE (reference sequence).

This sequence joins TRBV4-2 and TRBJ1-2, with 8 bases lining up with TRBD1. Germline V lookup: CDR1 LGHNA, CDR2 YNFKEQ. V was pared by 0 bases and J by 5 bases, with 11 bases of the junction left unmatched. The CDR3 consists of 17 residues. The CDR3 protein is CASSQDPQGADTYGYTF. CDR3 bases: TGTGCCAGCAGCCAAGATCCTCAGGGGGCGGACACGTATGGCTACACCTTC.

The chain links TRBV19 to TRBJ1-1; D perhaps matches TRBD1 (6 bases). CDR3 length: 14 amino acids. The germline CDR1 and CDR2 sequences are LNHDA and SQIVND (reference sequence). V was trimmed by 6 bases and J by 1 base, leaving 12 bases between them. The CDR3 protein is CASSHRVENTEAFF. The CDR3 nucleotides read TGTGCCAGTAGCCACAGGGTTGAGAACACTGAAGCTTTCTTT.

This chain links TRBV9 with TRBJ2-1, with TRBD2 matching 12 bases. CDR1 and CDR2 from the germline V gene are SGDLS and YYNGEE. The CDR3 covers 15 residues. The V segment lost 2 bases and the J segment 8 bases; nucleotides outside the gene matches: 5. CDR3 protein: CASSVTSGSLYEQFF. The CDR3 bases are TGTGCCAGCAGCGTGACTAGCGGGAGTCTATATGAGCAGTTCTTC.

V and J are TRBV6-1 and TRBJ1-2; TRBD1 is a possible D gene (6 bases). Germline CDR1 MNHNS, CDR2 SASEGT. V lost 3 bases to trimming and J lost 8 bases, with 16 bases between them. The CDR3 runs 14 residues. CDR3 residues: CASSDANRDRGYTF. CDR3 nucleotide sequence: TGTGCCAGCAGTGATGCCAACAGGGACCGGGGCTACACCTTC.

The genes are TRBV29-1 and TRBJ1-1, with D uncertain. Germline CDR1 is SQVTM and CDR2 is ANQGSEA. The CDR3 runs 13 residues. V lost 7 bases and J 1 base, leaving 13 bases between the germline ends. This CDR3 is CSAQRVTNTEAFF. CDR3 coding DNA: TGCAGCGCACAGAGGGTAACGAACACTGAAGCTTTCTTT.

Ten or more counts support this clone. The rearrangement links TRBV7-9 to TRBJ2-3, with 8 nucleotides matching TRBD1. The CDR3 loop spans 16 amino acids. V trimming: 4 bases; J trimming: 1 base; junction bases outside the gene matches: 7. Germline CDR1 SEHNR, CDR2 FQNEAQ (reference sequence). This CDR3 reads CASSYRTGHGTDTQYF. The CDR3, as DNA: TGTGCCAGCAGCTATAGGACAGGGCATGGCACAGATACGCAGTATTTT.

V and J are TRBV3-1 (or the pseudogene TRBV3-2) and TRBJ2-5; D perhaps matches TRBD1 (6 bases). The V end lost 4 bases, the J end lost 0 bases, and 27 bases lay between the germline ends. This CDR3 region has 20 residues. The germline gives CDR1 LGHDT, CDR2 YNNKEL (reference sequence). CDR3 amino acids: CASSREQLLSSGQYQETQYF. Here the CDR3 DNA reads TGTGCCAGCAGCCGAGAACAACTCCTCTCCTCCGGACAGTACCAAGAGACCCAGTACTTC.

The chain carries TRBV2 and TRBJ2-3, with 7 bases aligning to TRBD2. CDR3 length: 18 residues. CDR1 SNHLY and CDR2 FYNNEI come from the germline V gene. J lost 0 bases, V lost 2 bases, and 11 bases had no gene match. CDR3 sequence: CASSEQTGLTLSTDTQYF. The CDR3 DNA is TGTGCCAGCAGTGAACAGACGGGACTAACACTCAGCACAGATACGCAGTATTTT.

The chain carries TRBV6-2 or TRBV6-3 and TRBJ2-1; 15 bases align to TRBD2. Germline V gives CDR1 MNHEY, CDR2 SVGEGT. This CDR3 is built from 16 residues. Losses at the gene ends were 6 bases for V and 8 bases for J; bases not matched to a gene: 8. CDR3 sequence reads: CASSRTSGRGYHEQFF. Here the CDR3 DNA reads TGTGCCAGCAGCCGGACTAGCGGGAGGGGATACCATGAGCAGTTCTTC.

In DNA form, the CDR3 reads TGTGCCACCAGCAGAGATAGAACAGGGCGATTTGAAAAACTGTTTTTT. It is translated as CATSRDRTGRFEKLFF. The chain couples TRBV15 to TRBJ1-4; maybe TRBD1 (6 bases). Trimming left V 0 bases short and J 7 bases short, with 15 bases between. Germline CDR1 LNHNV, CDR2 YYDKDF (reference sequence). The CDR3 extends over 16 amino acids.

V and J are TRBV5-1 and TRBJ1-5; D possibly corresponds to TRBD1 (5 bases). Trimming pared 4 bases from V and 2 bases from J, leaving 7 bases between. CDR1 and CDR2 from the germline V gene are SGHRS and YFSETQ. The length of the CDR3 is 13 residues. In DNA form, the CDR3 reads TGCGCCAGCAGCCCAGGGCGCAATCAGCCCCAGCATTTT. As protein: CASSPGRNQPQHF.

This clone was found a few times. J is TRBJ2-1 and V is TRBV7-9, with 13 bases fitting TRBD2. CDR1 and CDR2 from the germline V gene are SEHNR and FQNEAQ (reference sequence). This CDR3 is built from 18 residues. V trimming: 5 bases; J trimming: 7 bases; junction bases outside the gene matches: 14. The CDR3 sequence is CASSLKKMGLAGFNEQFF. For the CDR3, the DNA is TGTGCCAGCAGCCTAAAGAAAATGGGACTAGCGGGATTTAATGAGCAGTTCTTC.

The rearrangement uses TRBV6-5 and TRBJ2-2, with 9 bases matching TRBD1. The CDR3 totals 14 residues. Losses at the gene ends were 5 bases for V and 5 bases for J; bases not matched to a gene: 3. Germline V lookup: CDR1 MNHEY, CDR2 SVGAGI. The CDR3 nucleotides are TGTGCCAGCAGTCGGGACAGGGAGACCGGGGAGCTGTTTTTT. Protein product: CASSRDRETGELFF.

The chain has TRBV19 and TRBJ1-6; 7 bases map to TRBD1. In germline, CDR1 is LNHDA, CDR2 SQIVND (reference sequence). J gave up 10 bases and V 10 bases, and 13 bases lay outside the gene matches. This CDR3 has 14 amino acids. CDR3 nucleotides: TGTGCCACCGAAACGAGGCAGGGGGAGTCACCCCTCCACTTT. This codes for CATETRQGESPLHF.

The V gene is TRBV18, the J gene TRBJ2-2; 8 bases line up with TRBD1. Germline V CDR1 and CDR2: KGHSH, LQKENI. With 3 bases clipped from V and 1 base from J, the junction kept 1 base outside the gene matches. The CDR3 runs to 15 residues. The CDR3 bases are TGTGCCAGCTCACCCGGGACAGGGAACACCGGGGAGCTGTTTTTT. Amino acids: CASSPGTGNTGELFF.

CDR3 DNA: TGCGCCAGCTCCTCCTCCCCCGGGAGGGCGAGTGGGACCCAGTACTTC. Its translation is CASSSSPGRASGTQYF. The chain has TRBV23-1 and TRBJ2-5, with TRBD2 identical over 8 bases. TRBV23-1 is given ORF status, its function remaining uncertain. V lost 8 bases to trimming and J lost 7 bases; unmatched junction nucleotides: 18. The length of the CDR3 is 16 residues.

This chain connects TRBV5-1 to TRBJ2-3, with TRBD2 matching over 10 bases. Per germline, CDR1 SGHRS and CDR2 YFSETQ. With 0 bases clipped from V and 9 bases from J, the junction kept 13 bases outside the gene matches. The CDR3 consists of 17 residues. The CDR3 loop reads CASSLAPAGGTLRTQYF. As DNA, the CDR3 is TGCGCCAGCAGCTTGGCACCAGCGGGGGGGACCCTAAGGACGCAGTATTTT.

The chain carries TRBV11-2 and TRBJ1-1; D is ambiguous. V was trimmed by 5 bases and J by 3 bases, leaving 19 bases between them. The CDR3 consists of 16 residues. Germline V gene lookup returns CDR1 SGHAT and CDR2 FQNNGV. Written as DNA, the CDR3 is TGTGCCAGCAGCCTTCGGGGAGAAGTGAGTGACACTGAAGCTTTCTTT. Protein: CASSLRGEVSDTEAFF. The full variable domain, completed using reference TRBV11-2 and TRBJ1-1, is EAGVAQSPRYKIIEKRQSVAFWCNPISGHATLYWYQQILGQGPKLLIQFQNNGVVDDSQLPKDRFSAERLKGVDSTLKIQPAKLEDSAVYLCASSLRGEVSDTEAFFGQGTRLTVV.

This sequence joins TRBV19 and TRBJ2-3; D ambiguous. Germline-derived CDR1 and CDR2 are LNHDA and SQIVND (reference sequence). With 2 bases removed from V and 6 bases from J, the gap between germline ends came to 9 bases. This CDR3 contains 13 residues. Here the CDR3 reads CASSIILFDTQYF. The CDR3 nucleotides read TGTGCCAGTAGTATAATTTTATTCGATACGCAGTATTTT.

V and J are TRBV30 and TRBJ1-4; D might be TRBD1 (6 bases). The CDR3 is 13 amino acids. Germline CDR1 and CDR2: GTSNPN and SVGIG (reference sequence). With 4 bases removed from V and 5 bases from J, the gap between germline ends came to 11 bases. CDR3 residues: CAWNRVKNEKLFF. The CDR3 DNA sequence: TGTGCCTGGAACAGGGTGAAAAATGAAAAACTGTTTTTT. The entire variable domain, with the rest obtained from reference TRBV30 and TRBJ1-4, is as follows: SQTIHQWPATLVQPVGSPLSLECTVEGTSNPNLYWYRQAAGRGLQLLFYSVGIGQISSEVPQNLSASRPQDRQFILSSKKLLLSDSGFYLCAWNRVKNEKLFFGSGTQLSVL.